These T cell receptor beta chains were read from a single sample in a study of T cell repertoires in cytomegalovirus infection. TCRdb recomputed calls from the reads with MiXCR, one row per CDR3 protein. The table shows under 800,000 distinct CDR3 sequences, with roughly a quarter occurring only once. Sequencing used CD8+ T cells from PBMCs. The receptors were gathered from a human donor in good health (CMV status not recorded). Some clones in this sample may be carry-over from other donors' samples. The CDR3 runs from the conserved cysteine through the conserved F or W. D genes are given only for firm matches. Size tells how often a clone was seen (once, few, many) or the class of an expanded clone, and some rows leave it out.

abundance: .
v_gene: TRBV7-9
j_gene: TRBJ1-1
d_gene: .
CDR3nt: TGTGCCAGCAGCTTACCCCTGACACACCCGAACACTGAAGCTTTCTTT
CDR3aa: CASSLPLTHPNTEAFF

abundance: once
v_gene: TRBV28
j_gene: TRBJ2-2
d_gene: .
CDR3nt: TGTGCCAGCTCATTAGCGGTGGGGGCGAACACCGGGGAGCTGTTTTTT
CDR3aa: CASSLAVGANTGELFF

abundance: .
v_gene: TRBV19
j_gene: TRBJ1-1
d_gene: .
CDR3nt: TGTGCCAGTAGTTTCGTCCCAGACGACACTGAAGCTTTCTTT
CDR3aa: CASSFVPDDTEAFF

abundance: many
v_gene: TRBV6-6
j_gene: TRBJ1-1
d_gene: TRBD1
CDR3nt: TGTGCCAGCAGTTACGGGCTGCGGACAGGGGGCACGTACAGTGAAGCTTTCTTT
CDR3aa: CASSYGLRTGGTYSEAFF

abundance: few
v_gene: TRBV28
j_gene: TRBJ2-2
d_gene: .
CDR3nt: TGTGCCAGCAGGAACAGCATCGCGAACACCGGGGAGCTGTTTTTT
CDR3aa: CASRNSIANTGELFF

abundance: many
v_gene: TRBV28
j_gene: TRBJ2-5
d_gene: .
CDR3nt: TGTGCCAGCAGCTTCAGGGGAGGGGTCCAAGAGACCCAGTACTTC
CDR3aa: CASSFRGGVQETQYF

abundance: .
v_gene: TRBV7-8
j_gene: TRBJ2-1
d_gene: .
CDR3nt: TGTGCCAGCAGCCCACTTTCTGCCTCCTACAATGAGCAGTTCTTC
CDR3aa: CASSPLSASYNEQFF

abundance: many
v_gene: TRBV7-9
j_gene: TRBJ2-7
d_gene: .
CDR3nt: TGTGCCAGCAGGTCCGGACACTCCTACGAGCAGTACTTC
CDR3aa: CASRSGHSYEQYF

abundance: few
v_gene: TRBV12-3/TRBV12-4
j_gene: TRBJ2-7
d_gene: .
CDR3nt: TGTGCCAGCAGTTTTGTGGGCTACGAGCAGTACTTC
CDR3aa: CASSFVGYEQYF

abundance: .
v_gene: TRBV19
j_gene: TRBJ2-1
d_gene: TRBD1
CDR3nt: TGTGCCAGTAGTGGGGACAGCCCTAACAATGAGCAGTTCTTC
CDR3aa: CASSGDSPNNEQFF

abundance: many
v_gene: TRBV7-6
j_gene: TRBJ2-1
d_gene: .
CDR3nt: TGTGCCAGCAGCTTAGAACTAGTCGATGAGCAGTTCTTC
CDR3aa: CASSLELVDEQFF

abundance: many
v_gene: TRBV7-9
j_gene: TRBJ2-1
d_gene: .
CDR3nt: TGTGCCAGCAGCTTAATGGGGGGCCCCGCCAATGAGCAGTTCTTC
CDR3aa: CASSLMGGPANEQFF

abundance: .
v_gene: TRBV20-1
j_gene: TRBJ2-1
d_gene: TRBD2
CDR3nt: TGCAGTGCTACTTCCCCGGAGCGGGGGACCCCCCTGCGGGGGAATGAGCAGTTCTTC
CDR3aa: CSATSPERGTPLRGNEQFF

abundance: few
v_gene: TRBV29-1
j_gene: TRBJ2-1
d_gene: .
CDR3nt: TGCAGCGTTGAAGGGGGGCTCGGCTTCTACAATGAGCAGTTCTTC
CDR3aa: CSVEGGLGFYNEQFF

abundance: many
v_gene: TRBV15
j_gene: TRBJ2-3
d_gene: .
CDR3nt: TGTGCCACCAGCTCCCGAGGTAGCGACACAGATACGCAGTATTTT
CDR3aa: CATSSRGSDTDTQYF

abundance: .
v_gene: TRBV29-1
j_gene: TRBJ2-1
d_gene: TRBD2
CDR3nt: TGCAGCGTTGAAGAGGGGAGCGGGGGGGCTGGTGAGCAGTTCTTC
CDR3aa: CSVEEGSGGAGEQFF

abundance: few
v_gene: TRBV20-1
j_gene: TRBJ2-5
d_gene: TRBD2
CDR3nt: TGCAGTGCTAGAGATAGGAAACTAGCGGGGGGCCAAGAGACCCAGTACTTC
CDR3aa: CSARDRKLAGGQETQYF

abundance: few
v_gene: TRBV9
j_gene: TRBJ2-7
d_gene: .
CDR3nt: TGTGCCAGCAGCGTAGGGCTAGCTTTAACCTACGAGCAGTACTTC
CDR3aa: CASSVGLALTYEQYF

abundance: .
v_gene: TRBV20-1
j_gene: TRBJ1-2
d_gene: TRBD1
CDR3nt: TGCAGTGCTCGGAAACAGGGGCCAGATGGCTACACCTTC
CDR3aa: CSARKQGPDGYTF

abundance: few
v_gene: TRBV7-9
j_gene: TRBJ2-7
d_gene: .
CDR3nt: TGTGCCAGCGGGCAGGGGAACTACGAGCAGTACTTC
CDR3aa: CASGQGNYEQYF

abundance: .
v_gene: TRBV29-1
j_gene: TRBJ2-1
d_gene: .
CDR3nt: TGCAGCGTTTTACCAAATGAGCAGTTCTTC
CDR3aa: CSVLPNEQFF

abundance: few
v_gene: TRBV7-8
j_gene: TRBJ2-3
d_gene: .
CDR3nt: TGTGCCAGCAGCCCCTTAAGGGGAAGGACAGATACGCACTATTTT
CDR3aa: CASSPLRGRTDTHYF

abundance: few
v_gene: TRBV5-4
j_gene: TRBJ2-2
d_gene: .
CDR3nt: TGTGCCAGCAGCTTGGGAGGTTTGAGAACCACCGGGGAGCTGTTTTTT
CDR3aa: CASSLGGLRTTGELFF

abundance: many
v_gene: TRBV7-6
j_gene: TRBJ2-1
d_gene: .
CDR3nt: TGTGCCAGCAGCTTACAGGGACCGTACAATGAGCAGTTCTTC
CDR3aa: CASSLQGPYNEQFF

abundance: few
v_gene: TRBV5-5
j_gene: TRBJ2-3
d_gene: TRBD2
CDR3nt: TGTGCCAGCAGCTTCCCTCTAGCGGATGACACAGATACGCAGTATTTT
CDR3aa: CASSFPLADDTDTQYF

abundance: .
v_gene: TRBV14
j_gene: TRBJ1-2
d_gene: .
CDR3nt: TGTGCCAGCAGCACCCACGCGGGTTTCCTTGCCTCTGGCTACACCTTC
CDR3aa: CASSTHAGFLASGYTF

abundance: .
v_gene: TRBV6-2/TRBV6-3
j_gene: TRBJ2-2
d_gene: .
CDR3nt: TGTGCCAGCAATTATGAGGACGGGGGACATCGGAACACCGGGGAGCTGTTTTTT
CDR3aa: CASNYEDGGHRNTGELFF

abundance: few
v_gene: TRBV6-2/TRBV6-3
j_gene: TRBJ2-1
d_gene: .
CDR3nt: TGTGCCAGCAGTTACCCCGGGACTTACAATGAGCAGTTCTTC
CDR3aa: CASSYPGTYNEQFF

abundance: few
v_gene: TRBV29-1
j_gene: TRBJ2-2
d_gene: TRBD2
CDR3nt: TGCAGCGTTCTGTTTAGCGGGGGGCTTCCTCTTCACACCGGGGAGCTGTTTTTT
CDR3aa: CSVLFSGGLPLHTGELFF

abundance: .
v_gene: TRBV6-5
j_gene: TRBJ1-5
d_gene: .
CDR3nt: TGTGCTCCTAGAATAGCCCTCAATCAGCCCCAGCATTTT
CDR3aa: CAPRIALNQPQHF

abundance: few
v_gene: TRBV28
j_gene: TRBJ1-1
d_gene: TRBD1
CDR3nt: TGTGCCAGCACCCAGGACAGGGTGCTAACTGAAGCTTTCTTT
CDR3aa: CASTQDRVLTEAFF

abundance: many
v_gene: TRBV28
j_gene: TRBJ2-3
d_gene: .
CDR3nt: TGTGCCAGCAGTTTACTTGACACGGGCACTCCAGATACGCAGTATTTT
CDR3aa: CASSLLDTGTPDTQYF

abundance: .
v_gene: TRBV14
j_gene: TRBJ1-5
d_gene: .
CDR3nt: TGTGCCAGCAGCCTCTCGGACGGGCAGCCCCAGCATTTT
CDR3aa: CASSLSDGQPQHF

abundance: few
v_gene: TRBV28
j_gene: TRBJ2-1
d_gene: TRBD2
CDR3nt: TGTGCCAGCAGGGAACTAGCGGGCAGGTACAATGAGCAGTTCTTC
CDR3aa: CASRELAGRYNEQFF

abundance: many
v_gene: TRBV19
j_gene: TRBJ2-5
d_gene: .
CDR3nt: TGTGCCAGTAGTACGGGACATCTCCAAGAGACCCAGTACTTC
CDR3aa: CASSTGHLQETQYF

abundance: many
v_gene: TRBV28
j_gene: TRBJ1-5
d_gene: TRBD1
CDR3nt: TGTGCCAGCAGTTTAGTGTCGACAGGGGATCAGCCCCAGCATTTT
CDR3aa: CASSLVSTGDQPQHF

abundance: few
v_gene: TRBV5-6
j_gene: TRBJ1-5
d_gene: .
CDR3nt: TGTGCCAGCAGCCCCATGAATAGCAATCAGCCCCAGCATTTT
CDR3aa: CASSPMNSNQPQHF

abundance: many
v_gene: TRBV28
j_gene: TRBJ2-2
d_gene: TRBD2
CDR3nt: TGTGCCAGCAGTTTTCCCGATAGCGGGGGCCCCGCGAACACCGGGGAGCTGTTTTTT
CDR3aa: CASSFPDSGGPANTGELFF

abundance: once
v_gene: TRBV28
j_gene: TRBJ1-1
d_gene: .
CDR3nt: TGTGCCAGCAGTTTAGAGTGGGCTGAAGCTTTCTTT
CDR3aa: CASSLEWAEAFF

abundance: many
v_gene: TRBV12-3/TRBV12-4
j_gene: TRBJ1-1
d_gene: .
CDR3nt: TGTGCCAGCAGACTGGGGGGACACACTGAAGCTTTCTTT
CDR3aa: CASRLGGHTEAFF

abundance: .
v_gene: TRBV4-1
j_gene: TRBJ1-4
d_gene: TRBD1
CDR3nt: TGCGCCAGCAGCCCGGGACAGGGCACTGAAAAACTGTTTTTT
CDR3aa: CASSPGQGTEKLFF

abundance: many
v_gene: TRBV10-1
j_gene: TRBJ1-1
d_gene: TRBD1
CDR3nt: TGCGCCAGCAGTGAGACACGGACAGGGATGAACACTGAAGCTTTCTTT
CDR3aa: CASSETRTGMNTEAFF

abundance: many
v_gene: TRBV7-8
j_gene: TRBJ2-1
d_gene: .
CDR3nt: TGTGCCAGCAGCTTGGGTATGAGCTCCTACAATGAGCAGTTCTTC
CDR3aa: CASSLGMSSYNEQFF

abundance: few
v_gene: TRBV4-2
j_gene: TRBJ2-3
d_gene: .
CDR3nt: TGTGCCAGCAGCCAAGAGGCAGGAGGCACAGATACGCAGTATTTT
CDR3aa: CASSQEAGGTDTQYF

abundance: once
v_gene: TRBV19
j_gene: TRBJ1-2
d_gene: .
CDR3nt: TGTGTCAGTACCGGAACGGAAAGGGGCCATGGCTACACCTTC
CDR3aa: CVSTGTERGHGYTF

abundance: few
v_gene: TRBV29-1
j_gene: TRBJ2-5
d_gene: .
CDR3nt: TGCAGCGTTGAAGGCATACGTGTGGAGACCCAGTACTTC
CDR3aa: CSVEGIRVETQYF